Listed here are 23 T cell receptor beta chains from one sample, sequenced in a study of vaccination effects on CD4 cells after COVID-19. Before any sequencing was done, the ViraFEST assay used viral peptide pools to expand antigen-specific CD4+ T cells. Researchers isolated CD4+ T cells once ten to eleven days of culture had elapsed. Vaccine recipients lacked prior SARS-CoV-2 infection and had negative nucleocapsid antibodies. Assay used: immunoSEQ multiplex PCR; TCRdb lists only in-frame clones, some missing. The sample shows some 28,000 clones, about 80% of them seen only once. Their antigens remain unidentified. The material sequenced was CD4+ T cells from PBMCs cultured with SARS-CoV-2 spike peptides, taken before COVID-19 vaccination. The receptor set was obtained from a human donor who received a COVID-19 vaccine.

This clone was detected a few times. This chain links TRBV4-2 with TRBJ1-4; 7 nucleotides agree with TRBD1. V lost 4 bases to trimming and J lost 5 bases; unmatched junction nucleotides: 13. The germline V gene has CDR1 LGHNA and CDR2 YNFKEQ. The CDR3 totals 17 residues. The CDR3 bases are TGTGCCAGCAGCCCACTAATCGGGACAGAGATCAATGAAAAACTGTTTTTT. It encodes CASSPLIGTEINEKLFF.

This clone was counted once. This rearrangement joins TRBV6-5 to TRBJ2-1; D possibly corresponds to TRBD2 (6 bases). The germline CDR1 and CDR2 sequences are MNHEY and SVGAGI. The length of the CDR3 is 15 residues. Trimming took 6 bases from V and 9 from J, leaving 21 bases between them. The CDR3 coding sequence is TGTGCCAGCAGCCTACGCTACGGGGCCGGGGGTGAGCAGTTCTTC. It specifies CASSLRYGAGGEQFF.

The rearrangement links TRBV30 to TRBJ2-4; 9 nucleotides align to TRBD2. Germline V gives CDR1 GTSNPN, CDR2 SVGIG (reference sequence). This CDR3 spans 15 amino acids. Losses at the gene ends were 0 bases for V and 7 bases for J; bases not matched to a gene: 7. The CDR3: CAWSVLAGGPNIQYF. The CDR3 DNA reads TGTGCCTGGAGTGTCCTGGCGGGGGGGCCGAACATTCAGTACTTC.

The J gene is TRBJ1-2, the V gene TRBV7-8; D possibly corresponds to TRBD1 (5 bases). The V end was cut by 5 bases, the J end by 7 bases, with 14 bases between. CDR1 and CDR2 (germline): SGHVS, FQNEAQ. The CDR3 extends over 13 amino acids. CDR3 sequence: CASSPGTATGYTF. CDR3 nucleotides: TGTGCCAGCAGCCCCGGGACGGCGACTGGCTACACCTTC.

This rearrangement joins TRBV7-9 to TRBJ1-6; possible D gene TRBD1, 5 bases. This CDR3 contains 16 residues. Trimming took 5 bases from V and 3 from J, leaving 14 bases between them. Per germline, CDR1 SEHNR and CDR2 FQNEAQ (reference sequence). As DNA, the CDR3 is TGTGCCAGCAGCATCGGGACCCGGAGCTATAATTCACCCCTCCACTTT. Amino acids: CASSIGTRSYNSPLHF.

The chain employs TRBV18 and TRBJ1-2; no clear D gene. This CDR3 is built from 13 residues. Trimming took off 2 bases at V and 3 bases at J, with 7 bases between the two ends. Germline V gene lookup returns CDR1 KGHSH and CDR2 LQKENI. The CDR3 region has the DNA TGTGCCAGCTCACCATATCAGGACTATGGCTACACCTTC. Translating gives CASSPYQDYGYTF.

The sample holds a few counts of this clone. The rearrangement joins TRBV7-2 to TRBJ1-2; 7 bases map to TRBD1. Looked up from germline, CDR1 is SGHTA and CDR2 is FQGNSA. This CDR3 has 15 residues. The V gene end was trimmed by 5 bases and the J gene end by 8 bases; junction bases not matched to a gene: 14. CDR3 bases: TGTGCCAGCAGCCCCTATCGGACTCACAGGGGAGGCTACACCTTC. As protein: CASSPYRTHRGGYTF. Full variable domain (rest looked up from reference TRBV7-2 and TRBJ1-2): GAGVSQSPSNKVTEKGKDVELRCDPISGHTALYWYRQSLGQGLEFLIYFQGNSAPDKSGLPSDRFSAERTGGSVSTLTIQRTQQEDSAVYLCASSPYRTHRGGYTFGSGTRLTVV.

V is TRBV6-5 and J is TRBJ2-3; D unclear. V dropped 0 bases and J dropped 8 bases, with 9 bases sitting between them. The germline V gene encodes CDR1 MNHEY and CDR2 SVGAGI. The CDR3 runs 13 residues. The CDR3 reads CASSYSTSGTQYF. CDR3 in DNA: TGTGCCAGCAGTTACTCGACCAGTGGTACGCAGTATTTT.

V and J are TRBV3-1 (or the pseudogene TRBV3-2) and TRBJ1-1; D not certain. CDR1 is LGHDT and CDR2 is YNNKEL in the germline V gene (reference sequence). CDR3 length: 13 amino acids. V was pared by 5 bases and J by 0 bases, with 7 bases between. The chain's CDR3 is CASSATVNTEAFF. The CDR3 bases are TGTGCCAGCAGCGCGACGGTGAACACTGAAGCTTTCTTT.

The chain employs TRBV18 and TRBJ1-4; 7 bases align to TRBD1. Per germline, CDR1 KGHSH and CDR2 LQKENI. The CDR3 contains 15 residues. V gave up 0 bases and J gave up 3 bases; unmatched junction bases: 1. CDR3 region: CASSPPDRSNEKLFF. CDR3 DNA sequence: TGTGCCAGCTCACCACCGGACAGGTCTAATGAAAAACTGTTTTTT.

CDR3 DNA: TGCGCCAGCAGCCAAGAAGGGTCTAGCGGGGGGCGTTTGGGCACAGATACGCAGTATTTT. Protein sequence: CASSQEGSSGGRLGTDTQYF. The chain has TRBV4-1 and TRBJ2-3, with 11 bases that match TRBD2. Per the germline V gene, CDR1 is MGHRA and CDR2 is YSYEKL. This CDR3 is built from 20 residues. J was trimmed by 1 base and V by 0 bases; bases with no gene match: 12.

V and J are TRBV7-2 and TRBJ2-3; 9 positions match TRBD1. Looked up from germline, CDR1 is SGHTA and CDR2 is FQGNSA. The CDR3 covers 16 residues. The V gene end was trimmed by 1 base and the J gene end by 3 bases; junction bases not matched to a gene: 5. CDR3 sequence reads: CASSLGGTGLTDTQYF. The CDR3 DNA sequence: TGTGCCAGCAGCTTAGGAGGGACAGGGTTAACAGATACGCAGTATTTT. The complete variable domain, with remaining parts taken from reference TRBV7-2 and TRBJ2-3, reads GAGVSQSPSNKVTEKGKDVELRCDPISGHTALYWYRQSLGQGLEFLIYFQGNSAPDKSGLPSDRFSAERTGGSVSTLTIQRTQQEDSAVYLCASSLGGTGLTDTQYFGPGTRLTVL.

This chain links TRBV28 with TRBJ2-1; D uncertain. The ends were cut back, 4 bases at V and 5 bases at J, with 3 bases in the middle. Germline V gene sequence: CDR1 MDHEN, CDR2 SYDVKM. This CDR3 contains 11 residues. In DNA form, the CDR3 reads TGTGCCAGCAGTTCAGACAATGAGCAGTTCTTC. Translation gives CASSSDNEQFF.

The gene calls are TRBV4-1 and TRBJ2-1, with TRBD2 matching 10 bases. The germline V gene encodes CDR1 MGHRA and CDR2 YSYEKL. The V segment lost 2 bases and the J segment 4 bases; nucleotides outside the gene matches: 5. The CDR3 totals 16 residues. The CDR3 reads CASSQLGLAVYNEQFF. The CDR3 nucleotides are TGCGCCAGCAGCCAACTAGGACTAGCGGTTTACAATGAGCAGTTCTTC.

The chain combines TRBV19 with TRBJ1-4, with D hard to call. CDR1 LNHDA and CDR2 SQIVND come from the germline V gene (reference sequence). The CDR3 runs 14 residues. Trimming took off 6 bases at V and 3 bases at J, with 11 bases between the two ends. The CDR3, as DNA: TGTGCCAGTAGCTACGGAATAGCTAATGAAAAACTGTTTTTT. Residues: CASSYGIANEKLFF.

The chain carries TRBV19 and TRBJ2-1; no reliable D call. Germline CDR1 is LNHDA and CDR2 is SQIVND (reference sequence). With 1 base removed from V and 6 bases from J, the gap between germline ends came to 7 bases. The CDR3 loop spans 13 amino acids. CDR3 residues: CASSIGKRNEQFF. The CDR3 bases are TGTGCCAGTAGTATAGGAAAACGCAATGAGCAGTTCTTC.

CDR3 region: CASSPSRQGVETQYF. The CDR3 DNA follows: TGTGCCAGCAGTCCCTCGAGGCAGGGAGTAGAGACCCAGTACTTC. The gene calls are TRBV6-2 or TRBV6-3 and TRBJ2-5, with D possibly being TRBD1 or TRBD2 (5 bases each). This CDR3 is built from 15 residues. Trimming pared 5 bases from V and 4 bases from J, leaving 17 bases between. The germline V gene has CDR1 MNHEY and CDR2 SVGEGT.

The chain uses TRBV5-1 and TRBJ2-1; no reliable D call. The germline V and J ends were trimmed by 5 bases and 3 bases, with 9 bases remaining between them. The CDR3 loop spans 13 amino acids. Germline CDR1 is SGHRS and CDR2 is YFSETQ. CDR3 residues: CASRVEVYNEQFF. The CDR3, as DNA: TGCGCCAGCAGGGTTGAGGTCTACAATGAGCAGTTCTTC.

This clone was found once. This chain joins TRBV3-1 (or the pseudogene TRBV3-2) and TRBJ1-2; no firm D call. The length of the CDR3 is 13 residues. V gave up 3 bases and J gave up 7 bases, with 12 bases separating them. Germline loops: CDR1 LGHDT, CDR2 YNNKEL (reference sequence). The CDR3 region is CASSHTPGPGYTF. For the CDR3, the DNA is TGTGCCAGCAGCCACACCCCAGGACCTGGCTACACCTTC.

The chain links TRBV7-2 to TRBJ2-1, with TRBD2 identical over 12 bases. With 1 base clipped from V and 10 bases from J, the junction kept 8 bases outside the gene matches. This CDR3 region has 16 residues. CDR1 and CDR2 (germline): SGHTA, FQGNSA. The CDR3: CASSLGGLAGGSEQFF. The CDR3, as DNA: TGTGCCAGCAGCTTAGGGGGTCTAGCGGGAGGGTCGGAGCAGTTCTTC.

The chain links TRBV5-4 to TRBJ2-1, with 11 nucleotides matching TRBD2. Trimming removed 4 bases from V and 7 bases from J; junction bases left unmatched: 7. Germline CDR1 reads SGHNT; CDR2 reads YYREEE (reference sequence). The CDR3 loop spans 15 amino acids. The CDR3 is CASSRPGTSGNEQFF. The CDR3 region has the DNA TGTGCCAGCAGCCGGCCTGGGACTAGCGGTAATGAGCAGTTCTTC.

This clone appeared a few times. The chain combines TRBV18 with TRBJ2-2, with D maybe TRBD1 (6 bases). Trimming shortened V by 4 bases and J by 5 bases, and 14 bases separated the two germline ends. Per germline, CDR1 KGHSH and CDR2 LQKENI. The CDR3 is made up of 15 amino acids. CDR3 coding DNA: TGTGCCAGCTCACTCAACAGGGATTGGACCGGGGAGCTGTTTTTT. It specifies CASSLNRDWTGELFF.

This clone was recorded a few times. The CDR3 region is CASSIRTGGPAFF. In DNA form, the CDR3 reads TGTGCCAGCAGTATCCGGACAGGGGGCCCGGCTTTCTTT. The gene calls are TRBV6-6 and TRBJ1-1; 11 nucleotides agree with TRBD1. CDR3 length: 13 amino acids. The ends lost 5 bases at V and 11 bases at J; junction bases unmatched: 7. Germline V gene lookup returns CDR1 MNHNY and CDR2 SVGAGI (reference sequence).